This passage covers 30 T cell receptor beta chains from one sample sequenced in a study of T-cell memory formation after mild COVID-19. MiXCR, run by TCRdb on the 5' RACE reads, gives a single entry per CDR3 protein. The table includes 130,000 to 150,000 distinct CDR3 sequences, under 25% detected once. The sample was PBMCs or a T cell subset sorted from them (not recorded which). The receptors come from an adult woman who had mild COVID-19 (a few samples of this study predate the infection). Cell type and time point are not known.

V gene TRBV2 combines with J gene TRBJ2-1; 8 bases align to TRBD1. The CDR3 spans 14 residues. The V and J ends lost 10 bases and 1 base, in that order; junction bases with no gene match: 6. Germline V lookup: CDR1 SNHLY, CDR2 FYNNEI. The CDR3 region has the DNA TGTGCCAATAAAAGGGACAGGTCCTACAATGAGCAGTTCTTC. It codes for CANKRDRSYNEQFF.

This clonotype was observed a handful of times. V usage is TRBV7-9 and J usage is TRBJ2-3; the D gene could be TRBD1 or TRBD2 (5 bases each). This CDR3 spans 14 amino acids. Germline V CDR1 and CDR2: SEHNR, FQNEAQ (reference sequence). Trimming stripped 5 bases from V and 0 bases from J, with 9 bases between. The CDR3 region has the DNA TGTGCCAGCAGCCGGGACCATAGCACAGATACGCAGTATTTT. Protein sequence: CASSRDHSTDTQYF.

This clonotype was seen a handful of times. The chain recombines TRBV20-1 with TRBJ2-5; 13 bases map to TRBD2. The CDR3 sequence is 18 residues long. V lost 1 base, J lost 4 bases, and 12 bases stayed unmatched. The germline gives CDR1 DFQATT, CDR2 SNEGSKA (reference sequence). The chain's CDR3 is CSARVELAGGPLRETQYF. In nucleotides, the CDR3 is TGCAGTGCTAGAGTGGAACTAGCGGGAGGGCCCCTACGAGAGACCCAGTACTTC.

A few counts support this clonotype. This sequence joins TRBV5-1 and TRBJ2-3, with 8 bases matching TRBD1. J was trimmed by 6 bases and V by 1 base; bases with no gene match: 19. The CDR3 is 19 residues long. Germline CDR1 and CDR2: SGHRS and YFSETQ. CDR3 region: CASSLYPSGTGPRADTQYF. The DNA for the CDR3 is TGCGCCAGCAGCTTGTATCCATCTGGGACAGGCCCGCGGGCGGATACGCAGTATTTT.

The chain recombines TRBV29-1 with TRBJ2-6; D gene unclear. CDR1 is SQVTM and CDR2 is ANQGSEA in the germline V gene. The V and J ends lost 6 bases and 0 bases respectively, with 12 bases between them. CDR3 length: 15 amino acids. For the CDR3, the DNA is TGCAGCGTCCGTGGGGATAGCTCTGGGGCCAACGTCCTGACTTTC. It is translated as CSVRGDSSGANVLTF.

The chain employs TRBV5-1 and TRBJ2-6; D gene unclear. The CDR3 sequence is 15 residues long. V gave up 2 bases and J gave up 0 bases, with 6 bases separating them. CDR1 is SGHRS, CDR2 YFSETQ, per germline. The CDR3 here is CASSFTSSGANVLTF. In DNA, the CDR3 is TGCGCCAGCAGCTTTACAAGCTCTGGGGCCAACGTCCTGACTTTC.

This sequence joins TRBV11-2 and TRBJ2-5, with a weak D call TRBD2 (6 bases). Germline V CDR1 and CDR2: SGHAT, FQNNGV. This CDR3 contains 17 residues. V dropped 4 bases and J dropped 4 bases, with 22 bases sitting between them. CDR3 DNA sequence: TGTGCCAGCAGCTCCACCCTTATGACCGGGGGTTCAGAGACCCAGTACTTC. This encodes CASSSTLMTGGSETQYF.

V usage is TRBV13 and J usage is TRBJ2-3; D is uncertain. The CDR3 has 14 residues. The V end lost 5 bases, the J end lost 5 bases, and 14 bases lay between the germline ends. CDR1 is PRHDT and CDR2 is FYEKMQ in the germline V gene (reference sequence). The CDR3 sequence is CASSPPSVKDTQYF. CDR3 nucleotide sequence: TGTGCCAGCAGCCCCCCCTCGGTAAAAGATACGCAGTATTTT. The full variable domain, completed using reference TRBV13 and TRBJ2-3, is AAGVIQSPRHLIKEKRETATLKCYPIPRHDTVYWYQQGPGQDPQFLISFYEKMQSDKGSIPDRFSAQQFSDYHSELNMSSLELGDSALYFCASSPPSVKDTQYFGPGTRLTVL.

The chain recombines TRBV7-2 with TRBJ2-5; D remains unclear. V lost 1 base to trimming and J lost 7 bases, with 4 bases between them. CDR3 length: 11 residues. CDR1 is SGHTA and CDR2 is FQGNSA in the germline V gene. The CDR3 region has the DNA TGTGCCAGCAGCTTAGGGAGGACCCAGTACTTC. As protein: CASSLGRTQYF.

The gene calls are TRBV27 and TRBJ2-3; D is tentatively TRBD1 or TRBD2 (6 bases each). The CDR3 sequence is 16 residues long. Per germline, CDR1 MNHEY and CDR2 SMNVEV (reference sequence). The ends were cut back, 4 bases at V and 2 bases at J, with 16 bases in the middle. CDR3 sequence: CASSWAPRGPTDTQYF. The CDR3 nucleotides are TGTGCCAGCAGTTGGGCTCCTCGGGGGCCCACAGATACGCAGTATTTT.

This clonotype has only a few counts. The rearrangement uses TRBV6-5 and TRBJ1-3; tentatively, D is TRBD1 (5 bases). This CDR3 contains 14 residues. V was pared by 4 bases and J by 0 bases, with 7 bases between. The V gene's germline CDR1 is MNHEY and CDR2 SVGAGI. The CDR3 sequence: CASSWTISGNTIYF. The CDR3 DNA reads TGTGCCAGCAGTTGGACAATCTCTGGAAACACCATATATTTT.

Ten or more counts support this clonotype. This CDR3 is CASSRGLSSYEQYF. The DNA for the CDR3 is TGTGCCAGCAGCCGCGGACTGAGCTCCTACGAGCAGTACTTC. This sequence joins TRBV7-2 and TRBJ2-7; the D gene is possibly TRBD2 (5 bases). Germline CDR1 and CDR2: SGHTA and FQGNSA. The CDR3 extends over 14 amino acids. The germline V and J ends were trimmed by 5 bases and 0 bases, with 11 bases remaining between them.

This rearrangement joins TRBV27 to TRBJ2-3; 10 bases are shared with TRBD2. V lost 6 bases to trimming and J lost 6 bases; unmatched junction nucleotides: 6. Germline V gene data show CDR1 as MNHEY and CDR2 as SMNVEV (reference sequence). This CDR3 has 14 residues. This CDR3 reads CASSGLAVGDTQYF. CDR3 nucleotides: TGTGCCAGCAGCGGACTAGCGGTTGGGGATACGCAGTATTTT.

V gene TRBV30 combines with J gene TRBJ1-3, with 12 bases identical to TRBD1. This CDR3 has 18 residues. The V gene end was trimmed by 3 bases and the J gene end by 8 bases; junction bases not matched to a gene: 17. Germline V gives CDR1 GTSNPN, CDR2 SVGIG (reference sequence). The CDR3, as DNA: TGTGCCTGGAGGGGAACGGGACAGGGGGCACGTCTGGGAGACACCATATATTTT. Its protein is CAWRGTGQGARLGDTIYF.

The rearrangement links TRBV5-1 to TRBJ2-7, with 9 bases matching TRBD2. Germline loops: CDR1 SGHRS, CDR2 YFSETQ. With 3 bases clipped from V and 2 bases from J, the junction kept 0 bases outside the gene matches. The CDR3 has 13 amino acids. Written as DNA, the CDR3 is TGCGCCAGCAGCTCTAGCGGGGCCTACGAGCAGTACTTC. Protein sequence: CASSSSGAYEQYF.

This clonotype was picked up a small number of times. J is TRBJ2-1 and V is TRBV6-2 or TRBV6-3; D not resolved. Germline CDR1 and CDR2: MNHEY and SVGEGT. V was shortened by 7 bases and J by 6 bases, with 16 bases between the two germline ends. CDR3 length: 14 amino acids. CDR3 coding DNA: TGTGCCAGCACGTCCGTATCAAGTCGCAATGAGCAGTTCTTC. It specifies CASTSVSSRNEQFF.

The chain joins TRBV5-4 to TRBJ2-1; D may match TRBD1 or TRBD2 (5 bases each). This CDR3 contains 14 residues. V was trimmed by 2 bases and J by 6 bases, leaving 12 bases between them. Germline CDR1 is SGHNT and CDR2 is YYREEE (reference sequence). The CDR3 DNA sequence: TGTGCCAGCAGCTTCCCCCGGGACGTCAATGAGCAGTTCTTC. Protein: CASSFPRDVNEQFF.

The J gene is TRBJ2-7, the V gene TRBV7-8; the D gene is possibly TRBD2 (6 bases). V was shortened by 5 bases and J by 1 base, with 18 bases between the two germline ends. Germline assignment: CDR1 SGHVS and CDR2 FQNEAQ. The CDR3 runs 16 residues. As DNA, the CDR3 is TGTGCCAGCAGCCGCTTATTCCCCGGGAGTTCCTACGAGCAGTACTTC. Translating gives CASSRLFPGSSYEQYF. The full variable domain, rest sourced from reference TRBV7-8 and TRBJ2-7, is GAGVSQSPRYKVAKRGQDVALRCDPISGHVSLFWYQQALGQGPEFLTYFQNEAQLDKSGLPSDRFFAERPEGSVSTLKIQRTQQEDSAVYLCASSRLFPGSSYEQYFGPGTRLTVT.

The chain uses TRBV5-1 and TRBJ1-1; 7 nucleotides agree with TRBD1. The CDR3 runs to 15 residues. The V segment lost 3 bases and the J segment 4 bases; nucleotides outside the gene matches: 9. Germline V gene data show CDR1 as SGHRS and CDR2 as YFSETQ. The CDR3 protein is CASSYPGQLATEAFF. The CDR3 DNA reads TGCGCCAGCAGCTACCCGGGACAGCTGGCCACTGAAGCTTTCTTT.

The rearrangement uses TRBV7-2 and TRBJ1-1; D not resolved. Trimming left V 5 bases short and J 4 bases short, with 14 bases between. The CDR3 extends over 14 amino acids. Germline loops: CDR1 SGHTA, CDR2 FQGNSA. The CDR3 loop is CASSSRVARTEAFF. CDR3 sequence (DNA): TGTGCCAGCAGCAGTAGGGTAGCGCGCACTGAAGCTTTCTTT.

This clonotype turned up a few times. V and J are TRBV20-1 and TRBJ2-5; D may be TRBD1 (5 bases). Germline V gene data show CDR1 as DFQATT and CDR2 as SNEGSKA (reference sequence). The CDR3 is 14 amino acids. V shed 7 bases and J shed 5 bases, with 20 bases lying between them. DNA of the CDR3: TGCAGTGTTACCCCTCCGGCAGGGATGGAGACCCAGTACTTC. Translating it yields CSVTPPAGMETQYF.

This chain joins TRBV7-3 and TRBJ2-3; 8 bases match TRBD1. Looked up from germline, CDR1 is SGHTA and CDR2 is FQGTGA. V shed 5 bases, J shed 2 bases, and the junction held 9 bases outside the gene matches. There are 16 residues in the CDR3. This CDR3 is CASSNTGGSYTDTQYF. DNA of the CDR3: TGTGCCAGCAGCAACACAGGGGGTTCTTACACAGATACGCAGTATTTT.

This clonotype has only a few counts. This chain joins TRBV5-1 and TRBJ1-3, with no clear D. Germline CDR1 reads SGHRS; CDR2 reads YFSETQ. The CDR3 is 17 residues long. Deletions cut 0 bases from V and 0 bases from J, with 13 bases between. CDR3 sequence reads: CASSLAPSASSGNTIYF. Written as DNA, the CDR3 is TGCGCCAGCAGCTTGGCCCCATCAGCTAGCTCTGGAAACACCATATATTTT.

This clonotype showed up just a few times. The rearrangement uses TRBV5-8 and TRBJ2-1, with D possibly matching TRBD1 (6 bases). The CDR3 covers 15 residues. Germline-derived CDR1 and CDR2 are SGHTS and YDEGEE. Trimming removed 0 bases from V and 2 bases from J, with 9 bases in between. DNA of the CDR3: TGTGCCAGCAGCTTGGTCAGGGGCCCCTACAATGAGCAGTTCTTC. This encodes CASSLVRGPYNEQFF.

The chain uses TRBV12-3 or TRBV12-4 and TRBJ2-1, with D perhaps given as TRBD1 or TRBD2 (5 bases each). CDR3 length: 15 residues. V was trimmed by 3 bases and J by 5 bases, leaving 14 bases between them. The CDR3 loop is CASSFTRGRNNEQFF. The CDR3 DNA reads TGTGCCAGCAGTTTTACTCGGGGACGCAACAATGAGCAGTTCTTC.

The genes are TRBV12-3 or TRBV12-4 and TRBJ1-2; D may be TRBD1 (6 bases). V dropped 6 bases and J dropped 4 bases, with 12 bases sitting between them. The CDR3 is 13 residues long. CDR3 sequence (DNA): TGTGCCAGCAGCCTCGGGGGCGCCTATGGCTACACCTTC. Protein sequence: CASSLGGAYGYTF.

The rearrangement joins TRBV12-3 or TRBV12-4 to TRBJ2-1; 8 bases align to TRBD2. Unmatched junction bases numbered 13, after V lost 5 bases and J lost 10 bases. CDR3 size: 15 residues. The CDR3 loop reads CASSRSRGGVLEQFF. The CDR3 coding sequence is TGTGCCAGCAGTCGAAGCCGGGGGGGTGTCCTGGAGCAGTTCTTC.

Remarks on this clonotype: One junction end does not reproduce the germline sequence, and a read error may be involved. This chain joins TRBV7-8 and TRBJ1-1; D might be TRBD1 (6 bases). CDR1 is SGHVS, CDR2 FQNEAQ, per germline. The CDR3 contains 13 residues. The CDR3 DNA reads TGTGCCAGCAGCTTAGAAGACAGGCATGAATCTTTCTTT. Translation gives CASSLEDRHESFF.

This clonotype has only a few counts. V usage is TRBV12-3 or TRBV12-4 and J usage is TRBJ1-6, with D possibly matching TRBD1 (5 bases). This CDR3 spans 14 amino acids. Trimming took 1 base from V and 7 from J, leaving 8 bases between them. CDR3 nucleotides: TGTGCCAGCAGTTTAGGACAGAAGAATTCACCCCTCCACTTT. It yields the protein CASSLGQKNSPLHF.

The chain recombines TRBV7-3 with TRBJ1-2; D is uncertain. V was pared by 5 bases and J by 7 bases, with 14 bases between. The CDR3 has 13 residues. Germline loops: CDR1 SGHTA, CDR2 FQGTGA. As DNA, the CDR3 is TGTGCCAGCAGCCTCGACCCGGGCGGTGGCTACACCTTC. This sequence encodes CASSLDPGGGYTF.